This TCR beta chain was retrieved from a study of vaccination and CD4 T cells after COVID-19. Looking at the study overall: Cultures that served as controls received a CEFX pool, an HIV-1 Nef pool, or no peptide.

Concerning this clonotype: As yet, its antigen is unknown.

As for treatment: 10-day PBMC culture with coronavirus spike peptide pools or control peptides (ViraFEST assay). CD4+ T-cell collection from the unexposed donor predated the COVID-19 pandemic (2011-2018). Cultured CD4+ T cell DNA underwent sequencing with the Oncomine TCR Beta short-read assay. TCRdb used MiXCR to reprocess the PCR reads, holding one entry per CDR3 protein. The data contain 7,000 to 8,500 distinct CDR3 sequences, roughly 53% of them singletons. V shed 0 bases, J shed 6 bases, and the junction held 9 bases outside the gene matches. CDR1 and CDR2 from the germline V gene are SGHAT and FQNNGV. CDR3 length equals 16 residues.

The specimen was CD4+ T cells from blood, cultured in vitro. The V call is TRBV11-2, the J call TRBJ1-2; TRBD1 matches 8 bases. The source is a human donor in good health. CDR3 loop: CASSLDLTGGENGYTF. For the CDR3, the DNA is TGTGCCAGCAGCTTAGATCTAACAGGGGGAGAGAATGGCTACACCTTC.